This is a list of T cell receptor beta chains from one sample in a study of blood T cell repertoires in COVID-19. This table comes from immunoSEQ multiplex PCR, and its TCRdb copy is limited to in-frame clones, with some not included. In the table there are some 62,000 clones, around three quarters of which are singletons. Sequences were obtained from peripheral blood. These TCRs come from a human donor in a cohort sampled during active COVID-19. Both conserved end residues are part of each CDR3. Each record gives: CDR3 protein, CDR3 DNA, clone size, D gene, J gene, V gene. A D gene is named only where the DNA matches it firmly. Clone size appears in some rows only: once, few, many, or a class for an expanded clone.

cdr3_aa: CASSPGGEQGRTFF
cdr3_nt: TGTGCCAGCAGCCCGGGCGGGGAACAGGGGAGGACTTTCTTT
clone_size: medium-sized
d_call: TRBD1
j_call: TRBJ1-1
v_call: TRBV6-5

cdr3_aa: CASSLGGLQYF
cdr3_nt: TGTGCCAGCAGCTTAGGGGGACTTCAGTACTTC
clone_size: NA
d_call: NA
j_call: TRBJ2-7
v_call: TRBV7-2

cdr3_aa: CASSPSGGTYEQYF
cdr3_nt: TGTGCCAGCAGCCCGTCGGGGGGGACCTACGAGCAGTACTTC
clone_size: NA
d_call: TRBD2
j_call: TRBJ2-7
v_call: TRBV7-2

cdr3_aa: CASSFSAQGGSPLHF
cdr3_nt: TGTGCCAGCAGCTTCTCCGCGCAGGGGGGTTCACCCCTCCACTTT
clone_size: NA
d_call: TRBD1
j_call: TRBJ1-6
v_call: TRBV7-2

cdr3_aa: CASSLRERDSPLHF
cdr3_nt: TGTGCCAGCAGCCTCCGGGAGAGAGATTCACCCCTCCACTTT
clone_size: NA
d_call: NA
j_call: TRBJ1-6
v_call: TRBV3-1/TRBV3-2

cdr3_aa: CASSSGTGNTGELFF
cdr3_nt: TGTGCCAGCAGCTCCGGGACAGGGAACACCGGGGAGCTGTTTTTT
clone_size: once
d_call: TRBD1
j_call: TRBJ2-2
v_call: TRBV11-1

cdr3_aa: CASSSGLAGGADTQYF
cdr3_nt: TGTGCCAGCAGCTCCGGTCTGGCGGGGGGGGCAGATACGCAGTATTTT
clone_size: NA
d_call: TRBD2
j_call: TRBJ2-3
v_call: TRBV5-4

cdr3_aa: CASSADRVQSYTF
cdr3_nt: TGCGCCAGCAGCGCGGACAGGGTCCAAAGCTACACCTTC
clone_size: NA
d_call: TRBD1
j_call: TRBJ1-2
v_call: TRBV5-1

cdr3_aa: CASSLGTSGVYEQYF
cdr3_nt: TGCGCCAGCAGCCTGGGGACTAGCGGGGTCTACGAGCAGTACTTC
clone_size: once
d_call: TRBD2
j_call: TRBJ2-7
v_call: TRBV5-1

cdr3_aa: CASSPQGSSYNEQFF
cdr3_nt: TGTGCCAGCAGCCCACAGGGCAGCTCCTACAATGAGCAGTTCTTC
clone_size: few
d_call: NA
j_call: TRBJ2-1
v_call: TRBV7-9

cdr3_aa: CASRDLGGKNSPLHF
cdr3_nt: TGTGCCAGCAGGGACCTGGGGGGAAAAAATTCACCCCTCCACTTT
clone_size: once
d_call: NA
j_call: TRBJ1-6
v_call: TRBV6-5

cdr3_aa: CSASIQRGTDTQYF
cdr3_nt: TGCAGTGCTAGTATCCAGCGGGGGACAGATACGCAGTATTTT
clone_size: NA
d_call: TRBD2
j_call: TRBJ2-3
v_call: TRBV20-1

cdr3_aa: CASSPTGSGNQPQHF
cdr3_nt: TGTGCCAGCTCACCGACAGGGAGTGGCAATCAGCCCCAGCATTTT
clone_size: many
d_call: TRBD1
j_call: TRBJ1-5
v_call: TRBV18

cdr3_aa: CASSLTGFTDTQYF
cdr3_nt: TGTGCCAGCAGCTTAACAGGTTTCACAGATACGCAGTATTTT
clone_size: NA
d_call: NA
j_call: TRBJ2-3
v_call: TRBV11-2